These 27 T cell receptor beta chains came from one sample sequenced in a study of regulatory T cells in long-lasting Graves disease (dated by TCRdb to the early 2020s). Explained via the paper, the time point label denotes: newly diagnosed GD, antithyroid drugs for less than 3 months. For both TCR sequencing and RNA sequencing, RNA was extracted from PBMCs using TRIzol. The method behind the library was multiplex PCR. The listed sequencing device is Illumina HiSeq 4000. TCR beta libraries were built with iRepertoire HTBI primers and Arm-PCR amplification of CDR3 regions. TCRdb took the public reads, trimmed them with fastp at Q25, ran MiXCR for clone calling and kept in-frame beta chains. Each entry merges the rows of one CDR3 protein and shows their most common DNA and genes. This sample holds 550,000 or so distinct CDR3 sequences; around 12% were observed only once. The top ten hold about 8.3% of the sample.

This sample also belongs to another study, concerning T cells in Graves' hyperthyroidism and ophthalmopathy.

Sequenced here: peripheral blood mononuclear cells (PBMCs), sampled at new diagnosis, from a patient treated with antithyroid drugs. The receptors derive from a woman under 40 with Graves disease. Donor details come from another sample of the same person, matched by shared clones.

This clonotype was seen ten or more times. The rearrangement links TRBV6-1 to TRBJ1-1, with a tentative D call TRBD1 (5 bases). The CDR3 is made up of 13 amino acids. In germline, CDR1 is MNHNS, CDR2 SASEGT. V gave up 6 bases and J gave up 4 bases, with 12 bases separating them. The CDR3 sequence is CASSPTVVTEAFF. CDR3 sequence (DNA): TGTGCCAGCAGCCCGACAGTCGTCACTGAAGCTTTCTTT.

This clonotype came up many times. The chain carries TRBV27 and TRBJ2-2; D unresolved. Trimming took off 5 bases at V and 2 bases at J, with 12 bases between the two ends. Germline V CDR1 and CDR2: MNHEY, SMNVEV (reference sequence). This CDR3 comprises 15 residues. The CDR3 nucleotides are TGTGCCAGCAGTCCCCAGAACACCAACACCGGGGAGCTGTTTTTT. It translates to CASSPQNTNTGELFF.

This clonotype showed up just a few times. J is TRBJ2-5 and V is TRBV7-9, with D hard to call. The CDR3 runs 15 residues. Germline V gene lookup returns CDR1 SEHNR and CDR2 FQNEAQ (reference sequence). The ends were cut back, 0 bases at V and 5 bases at J, with 13 bases in the middle. Written as DNA, the CDR3 is TGTGCCAGCAGCTTAGCGCGGAGTCTGGGGGAGACCCAGTACTTC. Translating it yields CASSLARSLGETQYF.

The table lists this clonotype with many counts. The chain couples TRBV20-1 to TRBJ2-5; D unresolved. Germline CDR1 DFQATT, CDR2 SNEGSKA (reference sequence). V gave up 0 bases and J gave up 2 bases, with 7 bases separating them. The CDR3 extends over 13 amino acids. The CDR3 DNA reads as TGCAGTGCTAGAGAATGGGCGCAAGAGACCCAGTACTTC. This codes for CSAREWAQETQYF.

This clonotype was seen at least ten times. This chain links TRBV6-1 with TRBJ1-2; 9 positions agree with TRBD1. CDR3 length: 17 amino acids. The V gene's germline CDR1 is MNHNS and CDR2 SASEGT. V dropped 2 bases and J dropped 7; count of bases not matched to a gene: 14. The CDR3 region has the DNA TGTGCCAGCAGTGAATACCGGGACAGGGTAACGCAGGCTGGCTACACCTTC. Amino acid sequence: CASSEYRDRVTQAGYTF.

This clonotype came up a few times. The genes are TRBV3-1 and TRBJ2-7, with 8 bases aligning to TRBD1. This CDR3 region has 14 residues. Looked up from germline, CDR1 is LGHDT and CDR2 is YNNKEL (reference sequence). V was pared by 6 bases and J by 6 bases, with 10 bases of the junction left unmatched. The CDR3 DNA reads as TGTGCCAGCAGTCCCGGGACAGGTGGCTGCGAGCAGTACTTC. It encodes CASSPGTGGCEQYF.

This clonotype was picked up many times. The rearrangement joins TRBV19 to TRBJ1-1; a weak D match, TRBD1 (5 bases). V gave up 8 bases and J gave up 3 bases, with 16 bases separating them. Germline CDR1 is LNHDA and CDR2 is SQIVND (reference sequence). The CDR3 runs to 14 residues. The chain's CDR3 is CASQGFPPHTEAFF. The CDR3 nucleotides read TGTGCCAGTCAGGGATTCCCGCCCCACACTGAAGCTTTCTTT. The whole variable domain, filled in from reference TRBV19 and TRBJ1-1, reads DGGITQSPKYLFRKEGQNVTLSCEQNLNHDAMYWYRQDPGQGLRLIYYSQIVNDFQKGDIAEGYSVSREKKESFPLTVTSAQKNPTAFYLCASQGFPPHTEAFFGQGTRLTVV.

As for this clonotype: One junction end does not reproduce the germline sequence, and a read error may be involved. This rearrangement joins TRBV5-5 to TRBJ1-5; 7 nucleotides line up with TRBD1. Looked up from germline, CDR1 is SGHKS and CDR2 is YYEKEE (reference sequence). The CDR3 runs 17 residues. For the CDR3, the DNA is TGTACCAGCAGCTTTGGGCTACCGGGACAGCTCAATCAGCCCCAGCATTTT. Residues: CTSSFGLPGQLNQPQHF.

This clonotype has a count of ten or more. V gene TRBV6-2 or TRBV6-3 combines with J gene TRBJ2-1; weak D call: TRBD1 (5 bases). V was clipped by 0 bases and J by 4 bases, with 13 bases between them. This CDR3 contains 16 residues. Germline V gene data show CDR1 as MNHEY and CDR2 as SVGEGT. The CDR3 region has the DNA TGTGCCAGCAGTTACTCGAAGGGGCATAAGTACAATGAGCAGTTCTTC. Translation gives CASSYSKGHKYNEQFF.

This clonotype was seen at least ten times. The chain uses TRBV11-3 and TRBJ1-4; no clear D. Between the trimmed V and J ends, which lost 5 bases and 4 bases, there was a span of 8 bases. CDR3 size: 13 residues. Germline assignment: CDR1 SGHNT and CDR2 YENEEA. Here the CDR3 reads CASSGRINEKLFF. The CDR3 DNA reads as TGTGCCAGCAGCGGGCGGATTAATGAAAAACTGTTTTTT. Looking up the rest from reference TRBV11-3 and TRBJ1-4 gives the full variable domain: EAGVVQSPRYKIIEKKQPVAFWCNPISGHNTLYWYLQNLGQGPELLIRYENEEAVDDSQLPKDRFSAERLKGVDSTLKIQPAELGDSAVYLCASSGRINEKLFFGSGTQLSVL.

This clonotype was observed a handful of times. The chain couples TRBV12-3 or TRBV12-4 to TRBJ2-2; 12 nucleotides match TRBD2. CDR3 length: 15 residues. Losses at the gene ends were 6 bases for V and 4 bases for J; bases not matched to a gene: 3. CDR3 in DNA: TGTGCCAGCAGCATGGGACTAGCGGGCACCGGGGAGCTGTTTTTT. Its protein is CASSMGLAGTGELFF.

About this clonotype itself: One junction end does not reproduce the germline sequence, and a read error may be involved. This chain links TRBV7-2 with TRBJ2-2; D tentatively fits TRBD1 or TRBD2 (5 bases each). CDR3 length: 16 residues. CDR1 is SGHTA, CDR2 FQGNSA, per germline. In nucleotides, the CDR3 is TGTGCCAGCAGCCCCTCGGGCAGGGTGGGCACCGGGGAGCTGGTTTTT. Encoded protein: CASSPSGRVGTGELVF.

This clonotype came up many times. The rearrangement links TRBV20-1 to TRBJ2-7; tentatively, D is TRBD2 (6 bases). This CDR3 has 14 amino acids. Trimming shortened V by 6 bases and J by 6 bases, and 21 bases separated the two germline ends. Per germline, CDR1 DFQATT and CDR2 SNEGSKA (reference sequence). Here the CDR3 reads CSARRTNLDREQYF. As DNA, the CDR3 is TGCAGTGCCCGTCGGACTAACCTAGATCGCGAGCAGTACTTC.

In its sample, this clonotype was seen many times. The chain links TRBV2 to TRBJ1-2; D is unclear. The CDR3 sequence is 13 residues long. V shed 6 bases and J shed 0 bases, with 8 bases lying between them. The germline gives CDR1 SNHLY, CDR2 FYNNEI. CDR3 region: CASRDGPNYGYTF. The CDR3 nucleotides are TGTGCCAGCAGGGACGGGCCTAACTATGGCTACACCTTC. The whole variable domain, filled in from reference TRBV2 and TRBJ1-2, reads EPEVTQTPSHQVTQMGQEVILRCVPISNHLYFYWYRQILGQKVEFLVSFYNNEISEKSEIFDDQFSVERPDGSNFTLKIRSTKLEDSAMYFCASRDGPNYGYTFGSGTRLTVV.

There are many counts of this clonotype. The chain links TRBV28 to TRBJ1-1; D is unclear. With 3 bases removed from V and 0 bases from J, the gap between germline ends came to 8 bases. The CDR3 consists of 14 residues. Germline V gene lookup returns CDR1 MDHEN and CDR2 SYDVKM. The CDR3 region is CASSLDLMNTEAFF. CDR3 bases: TGTGCCAGCAGTTTGGACCTCATGAACACTGAAGCTTTCTTT.

This chain uses TRBV7-2 with TRBJ1-4, with TRBD1 matching over 9 bases. This CDR3 region has 15 residues. CDR1 and CDR2 from the germline V gene are SGHTA and FQGNSA. Trimming took 4 bases from V and 5 from J; bases not matched to a gene: 5. The CDR3 reads CASSSGGTGNEKLFF. The CDR3 DNA reads TGTGCCAGCAGCTCGGGGGGGACAGGGAATGAAAAACTGTTTTTT.

The chain combines TRBV4-1 with TRBJ2-1, with 7 bases identical to TRBD2. The CDR3 sequence is 15 residues long. Germline values: CDR1 MGHRA, CDR2 YSYEKL. V dropped 11 bases and J dropped 0; count of bases not matched to a gene: 10. CDR3 region: CAVGEGSSSYNEQFF. The DNA of the CDR3 is TGCGCCGTGGGGGAGGGGTCGAGCTCCTACAATGAGCAGTTCTTC.

This clonotype was counted ten times or more. This CDR3 reads CASSGGQGNEKLFF. CDR3 DNA sequence: TGTGCCAGCAGTGGGGGACAGGGGAATGAAAAACTGTTTTTT. The chain carries TRBV2 and TRBJ1-4; 10 bases align to TRBD1. CDR1 is SNHLY and CDR2 is FYNNEI in the germline V gene. The CDR3 is made up of 14 amino acids. The J segment lost 5 bases and the V segment lost 4 bases, leaving 1 base of the junction unmatched. Variable domain in full (rest from reference TRBV2 and TRBJ1-4): EPEVTQTPSHQVTQMGQEVILRCVPISNHLYFYWYRQILGQKVEFLVSFYNNEISEKSEIFDDQFSVERPDGSNFTLKIRSTKLEDSAMYFCASSGGQGNEKLFFGSGTQLSVL.

This clonotype was recorded many times. The chain has TRBV24-1 and TRBJ2-5, with D possibly TRBD1 on 5 matching bases. This CDR3 has 16 residues. V shed 3 bases and J shed 1 base, with 14 bases lying between them. Germline V gene sequence: CDR1 KGHDR, CDR2 SFDVKD. CDR3 in amino acids: CATSDPRQTGQETQYF. DNA of the CDR3: TGTGCCACCAGTGATCCTAGACAGACTGGCCAAGAGACCCAGTACTTC.

This clonotype came up many times. The chain couples TRBV2 to TRBJ1-6; TRBD1 is a possible D gene (5 bases). The CDR3 length is 14 residues. Trimming cost V 6 bases and J 6 bases, with 12 bases left between them. Germline CDR1 reads SNHLY; CDR2 reads FYNNEI. The CDR3 nucleotides are TGTGCCAGCAGCCGAGGGGTTAGTAATTCACCCCTCCACTTT. Protein sequence: CASSRGVSNSPLHF.

J is TRBJ1-6 and V is TRBV11-3, with D maybe TRBD1 (5 bases). This CDR3 is built from 13 residues. V was shortened by 7 bases and J by 9 bases, with 13 bases between the two germline ends. Germline V gene sequence: CDR1 SGHNT, CDR2 YENEEA. The DNA for the CDR3 is TGTGCCAGCACCGCGGGGGTGGGTTCACCCCTCCACTTT. Its protein is CASTAGVGSPLHF.

This clonotype was recorded at least ten times. The chain employs TRBV13 and TRBJ1-1; TRBD1 matches 7 bases. The V gene's germline CDR1 is PRHDT and CDR2 FYEKMQ (reference sequence). Unmatched junction bases numbered 4, after V lost 2 bases and J lost 7 bases. The CDR3 runs to 13 residues. The DNA of the CDR3 is TGTGCCAGCAGCTTAACCCGACAGGGTGAAGCTTTCTTT. Protein product: CASSLTRQGEAFF.

Many counts were recorded for this clonotype. V is TRBV28 and J is TRBJ2-3; tentatively, D is TRBD1 (8 bases). Per germline, CDR1 MDHEN and CDR2 SYDVKM. With 11 bases removed from V and 2 bases from J, the gap between germline ends came to 23 bases. CDR3 size: 16 residues. In nucleotides, the CDR3 is TGTGCCGGGGGGGCCGGGACAGGACAAATCACAGATACGCAGTATTTT. Its protein is CAGGAGTGQITDTQYF.

In its sample, this clonotype was seen many times. The chain couples TRBV10-3 to TRBJ1-1; possibly TRBD1 for D (5 bases). Trimming cost V 6 bases and J 4 bases, with 18 bases left between them. This CDR3 has 15 amino acids. Germline values: CDR1 ENHRY, CDR2 SYGVKD. The CDR3 bases are TGTGCCATCAGCAAACAAGGGGAGGTCCGCACTGAAGCTTTCTTT. This translates into CAISKQGEVRTEAFF.

The table lists this clonotype with many counts. This rearrangement joins TRBV29-1 to TRBJ1-5; D unresolved. The V end lost 6 bases, the J end lost 12 bases, and 15 bases lay between the germline ends. This CDR3 is built from 11 residues. The germline gives CDR1 SQVTM, CDR2 ANQGSEA. The CDR3 sequence is CSVKTREFQHF. The DNA of the CDR3 is TGCAGCGTCAAAACTCGGGAATTCCAGCATTTT.

The chain recombines TRBV5-5 with TRBJ2-7; D gene uncertain. The CDR3 has 16 residues. Per germline, CDR1 SGHKS and CDR2 YYEKEE (reference sequence). The V end was cut by 0 bases, the J end by 0 bases, with 13 bases between. The CDR3 DNA is TGTGCCAGCAGCTTGGGGGCAGTCACCACCTCCTACGAGCAGTACTTC. Its protein is CASSLGAVTTSYEQYF.

Ten or more counts support this clonotype. The chain employs TRBV12-3 or TRBV12-4 and TRBJ2-3; the match to TRBD2 covers 11 bases. The CDR3 extends over 16 amino acids. V was pared by 2 bases and J by 9 bases, with 10 bases of the junction left unmatched. Here the CDR3 reads CASSLRTSGFALTQYF. The CDR3 nucleotides read TGTGCCAGCAGTTTACGGACTAGCGGGTTTGCGTTGACGCAGTATTTT.